The entry below gives a single T cell receptor (beta chain) sequence along with its context. This record comes from a study of blood T cell repertoires in COVID-19. Whole-study context: PBMCs, B-cell-depleted T cells, or T cells provided the cDNA or gDNA that made up the material.

Original data processing: Reference gene primer amplification yielded estimated nucleated cell counts. This table comes from immunoSEQ multiplex PCR, and its TCRdb copy is limited to in-frame clones, with some not included. Clonal size and the V and J genes are those of that table, whereas D and trimming came from the DNA. Seen here are approximately 210,000 clones, approximately 87% observed once, and the top ten hold under 3%. Trimming cost V 4 bases and J 7 bases, with 11 bases left between them. The CDR3 extends over 14 amino acids. CDR1 is SGHTA and CDR2 is FQGTGA in the germline V gene. Sequencing was carried out using peripheral blood. The receptor's source is a woman in her seventies with active or convalescent COVID-19. The V gene is TRBV7-3, the J gene TRBJ1-6; no clear D. The CDR3 bases are TGTGCCAGCAGCTCCGGGAGCTCAAATTCACCCCTCCACTTT. It translates to CASSSGSSNSPLHF.